This passage covers 28 T cell receptor beta chains from one sample sequenced in a study of OX40 agonist ivuxolimab in advanced cancers. The method was immunoSEQ multiplex PCR; TCRdb's version includes in-frame clones alone and lacks a portion of them. Here the sample spans some 100,000 clones, 84% being singletons. The sequenced sample was CD4+ or CD8+ T cells sorted from blood, obtained in a trial of the OX40 agonist ivuxolimab. Source of these receptors: an adult with an advanced solid tumor such as melanoma, head and neck, liver or kidney cancer.

The rearrangement joins TRBV5-8 to TRBJ1-5; maybe TRBD1 (6 bases). The V end was cut by 2 bases, the J end by 0 bases, with 9 bases between. The germline gives CDR1 SGHTS, CDR2 YDEGEE. CDR3 size: 15 residues. In DNA form, the CDR3 reads TGTGCCAGCAGCTTACTGGACAGTAGCAATCAGCCCCAGCATTTT. Amino acid sequence: CASSLLDSSNQPQHF.

The sample holds one count of this clone. The chain links TRBV6-4 to TRBJ2-1, with no clear D. CDR1 is MRHNA, CDR2 SNTAGT, per germline. The CDR3 is 15 residues long. Trimming shortened V by 4 bases and J by 2 bases, and 12 bases separated the two germline ends. The CDR3 here is CASSAEYFPYNEQFF. In nucleotides, the CDR3 is TGTGCCAGCAGTGCCGAGTATTTCCCCTACAATGAGCAGTTCTTC.

This clone was recorded only once. The gene calls are TRBV14 and TRBJ2-1; no clear D gene. There are 15 residues in the CDR3. The germline CDR1 and CDR2 sequences are SGHDN and FVKESK. Trimming took 1 base from V and 5 from J, leaving 12 bases between them. The CDR3 sequence is CASSQVALGNNEQFF. The CDR3 nucleotides are TGTGCCAGCAGCCAAGTGGCCTTAGGAAACAATGAGCAGTTCTTC. Based on the CDR3 plus reference TRBV14 and TRBJ2-1, the full variable domain is EAGVTQFPSHSVIEKGQTVTLRCDPISGHDNLYWYRRVMGKEIKFLLHFVKESKQDESGMPNNRFLAERTGGTYSTLKVQPAELEDSGVYFCASSQVALGNNEQFFGPGTRLTVL.

This clone is a singleton in its sample. V gene TRBV20-1 combines with J gene TRBJ1-1; tentatively, D is TRBD1 (6 bases). Trimming stripped 6 bases from V and 9 bases from J, with 11 bases between. CDR3 length: 10 residues. Looked up from germline, CDR1 is DFQATT and CDR2 is SNEGSKA (reference sequence). In nucleotides, the CDR3 is TGCAGTGCGTCGGGGGGGCAAGCTTTCTTT. It is translated as CSASGGQAFF.

About this clone: At one end the junction does not follow the germline gene, possibly because of a read error. The rearrangement uses TRBV7-9 and TRBJ2-2; TRBD2 matches at 7 bases. The CDR3 covers 16 residues. Per the germline V gene, CDR1 is SEHNR and CDR2 is FQNEAQ (reference sequence). CDR3 sequence reads: CASSEAILAKTGELFF. In DNA, the CDR3 is TGTGCCAGCAGCGAGGCAATACTAGCGAAAACCGGGGAGCTGTTTTTT.

The chain uses TRBV9 and TRBJ2-7, with TRBD2 matching over 7 bases. J gave up 6 bases and V 4 bases, and 4 bases lay outside the gene matches. The CDR3 has 12 amino acids. The germline gives CDR1 SGDLS, CDR2 YYNGEE. The CDR3 sequence: CASSSWGGEQYF. In nucleotides, the CDR3 is TGTGCCAGCAGCTCGTGGGGGGGCGAGCAGTACTTC.

Here the CDR3 DNA reads TGTGCCAGCAGCTTAGCGGTTGGTCATTTTAATGGCTACACCTTC. Translation: CASSLAVGHFNGYTF. The chain joins TRBV7-8 to TRBJ1-2; the D is unclear. The CDR3 covers 15 residues. Trimming removed 0 bases at V and 6 bases at J, with 14 bases between. Germline lookup yields CDR1 SGHVS and CDR2 FQNEAQ.

This chain joins TRBV28 and TRBJ1-2; 8 bases are a match to TRBD1. Per germline, CDR1 MDHEN and CDR2 SYDVKM. CDR3 size: 12 residues. V trimming: 4 bases; J trimming: 7 bases; junction bases outside the gene matches: 2. In DNA form, the CDR3 reads TGTGCCAGCAGTTCAGACAGGGGTGGCTACACCTTC. Amino acid sequence: CASSSDRGGYTF.

The CDR3, as DNA: TGTGCCAGCTCACCTGACAGGGCCTCCTACGAGCAGTACTTC. It encodes CASSPDRASYEQYF. This sequence joins TRBV18 and TRBJ2-7; 7 positions agree with TRBD1. CDR3 size: 14 residues. V lost 3 bases to trimming and J lost 0 bases; unmatched junction nucleotides: 2. Germline-derived CDR1 and CDR2 are KGHSH and LQKENI. The variable domain in full, completed from reference TRBV18 and TRBJ2-7, reads NAGVMQNPRHLVRRRGQEARLRCSPMKGHSHVYWYRQLPEEGLKFMVYLQKENIIDESGMPKERFSAEFPKEGPSILRIQQVVRGDSAAYFCASSPDRASYEQYFGPGTRLTVT.

The table lists this clone with a few counts. V gene TRBV5-1 combines with J gene TRBJ1-1; 7 nucleotides agree with TRBD1. Looked up from germline, CDR1 is SGHRS and CDR2 is YFSETQ. The CDR3 is 13 residues long. The trim removed 3 bases at V and 7 bases at J, leaving 6 bases unmatched. Written as DNA, the CDR3 is TGCGCCAGCAGCTGGACAGGTAGCTTTGAAGCTTTCTTT. Its protein is CASSWTGSFEAFF.

The V call is TRBV7-2, the J call TRBJ1-5; 7 bases map to TRBD1. This CDR3 region has 17 residues. J was trimmed by 5 bases and V by 3 bases; bases with no gene match: 13. CDR1 is SGHTA, CDR2 FQGNSA, per germline. The CDR3 DNA is TGTGCCAGCAGCTTTAGAGGGGGGGGACAGTCACATCAGCCCCAGCATTTT. This translates into CASSFRGGGQSHQPQHF.

The CDR3 DNA is TGTGCCAGCAGTTCTCCGGACAGGGGGACTGAAGCTTTCTTT. Its translation is CASSSPDRGTEAFF. The chain employs TRBV6-5 and TRBJ1-1; TRBD1 matches 10 bases. With V trimmed by 4 bases and J by 5 bases, 4 bases remained unmatched. The CDR3 consists of 14 residues. Germline V gene lookup returns CDR1 MNHEY and CDR2 SVGAGI.

The V gene is TRBV7-6, the J gene TRBJ2-1; the match to TRBD2 covers 12 bases. The CDR3 consists of 16 residues. Trimming cost V 5 bases and J 9 bases; bases outside gene matches: 11. Germline values: CDR1 SGHVS, CDR2 FNYEAQ. The CDR3 loop reads CASSLVRTSGKGEQFF. Here the CDR3 DNA reads TGTGCCAGCAGCCTTGTGAGGACTAGCGGGAAGGGTGAGCAGTTCTTC.

The gene calls are TRBV5-1 and TRBJ2-7; D tentatively reads TRBD1 or TRBD2 (5 bases each). The V gene's germline CDR1 is SGHRS and CDR2 YFSETQ. The V and J ends lost 0 bases and 0 bases respectively, with 16 bases between them. This CDR3 comprises 17 residues. CDR3: CASSLAGWDPSSYEQYF. In DNA form, the CDR3 reads TGCGCCAGCAGCTTGGCCGGGTGGGACCCCAGCTCCTACGAGCAGTACTTC.

The chain joins TRBV30 to TRBJ1-2; 8 bases are shared with TRBD1. Germline V gene lookup returns CDR1 GTSNPN and CDR2 SVGIG (reference sequence). V gave up 2 bases and J gave up 4 bases; unmatched junction bases: 15. The CDR3 loop spans 17 amino acids. The CDR3 nucleotides are TGTGCCTGGAGTTCCCCCAACTTAAACGACAGGGGCTATGGCTACACCTTC. Translating it yields CAWSSPNLNDRGYGYTF.

The chain joins TRBV2 to TRBJ2-1, with TRBD1 matching over 7 bases. V lost 11 bases to trimming and J lost 0 bases; unmatched junction nucleotides: 7. The CDR3 covers 14 residues. The germline CDR1 and CDR2 sequences are SNHLY and FYNNEI. The CDR3 loop is CAVRRDSSYNEQFF. CDR3 coding DNA: TGTGCCGTGCGCCGGGACAGCTCCTACAATGAGCAGTTCTTC.

This clone has a handful of counts. J is TRBJ1-1 and V is TRBV6-5; 10 nucleotides agree with TRBD1. V lost 2 bases to trimming and J lost 12 bases; unmatched junction nucleotides: 3. Germline lookup yields CDR1 MNHEY and CDR2 SVGAGI. This CDR3 is 12 amino acids long. Here the CDR3 reads CASSYRQGATFF. The CDR3 DNA is TGTGCCAGCAGTTACCGACAGGGGGCGACTTTCTTT.

This sequence joins TRBV7-2 and TRBJ2-7, with 8 positions matching TRBD2. The V segment lost 1 base and the J segment 7 bases; nucleotides outside the gene matches: 6. The germline V gene encodes CDR1 SGHTA and CDR2 FQGNSA. The CDR3 contains 14 residues. This CDR3 reads CASSLGAGAREQYF. The CDR3 DNA sequence: TGTGCCAGCAGCTTAGGAGCGGGAGCTCGGGAGCAGTACTTC.

This chain connects TRBV5-1 to TRBJ2-3; D unclear. The germline gives CDR1 SGHRS, CDR2 YFSETQ. The CDR3 has 15 amino acids. V lost 0 bases and J lost 2, with 10 bases in between. The CDR3 here is CASSLATRNTDTQYF. DNA for the CDR3: TGCGCCAGCAGCTTGGCGACCAGGAACACAGATACGCAGTATTTT.

This chain connects TRBV6-1 to TRBJ2-7; 7 bases map to TRBD1. Per the germline V gene, CDR1 is MNHNS and CDR2 is SASEGT. V shed 4 bases, J shed 6 bases, and the junction held 9 bases outside the gene matches. The CDR3 runs 14 residues. The CDR3 reads CASSATGQVGEQYF. The CDR3 DNA follows: TGTGCCAGCAGTGCTACCGGACAGGTCGGCGAGCAGTACTTC.

The chain joins TRBV5-6 to TRBJ2-3; no clear D gene. CDR1 and CDR2 (germline): SGHDT, YYEEEE. The CDR3 spans 15 residues. Trimming pared 0 bases from V and 3 bases from J, leaving 11 bases between. CDR3 nucleotides: TGTGCCAGCAGCTTGGTATCAGTAGGGACAGATACGCAGTATTTT. It is translated as CASSLVSVGTDTQYF.

V and J are TRBV28 and TRBJ1-1; D is ambiguous. Germline CDR1 MDHEN, CDR2 SYDVKM. V was cut by 5 bases and J by 3 bases, with 10 bases left in between. The CDR3 runs 13 residues. CDR3 in amino acids: CASSPDRYTEAFF. CDR3 DNA sequence: TGTGCCAGCAGTCCGGACCGCTACACTGAAGCTTTCTTT.

The J gene is TRBJ2-4, the V gene TRBV9; TRBD1 is a possible D gene (5 bases). From germline, CDR1 is SGDLS and CDR2 YYNGEE. Trimming removed 0 bases at V and 0 bases at J, with 10 bases between. This CDR3 spans 16 amino acids. For the CDR3, the DNA is TGTGCCAGCAGCGTAGAGGGCAGGGAAGCCAAAAACATTCAGTACTTC. Protein: CASSVEGREAKNIQYF.

This rearrangement joins TRBV7-3 to TRBJ2-3, with 10 bases identical to TRBD2. J lost 4 bases, V lost 5 bases, and 9 bases had no gene match. The CDR3 loop spans 16 amino acids. Germline CDR1 reads SGHTA; CDR2 reads FQGTGA. The CDR3 DNA follows: TGTGCCAGCAGCCCACATCAGCGGGGGGGTGCAGATACGCAGTATTTT. Translating it yields CASSPHQRGGADTQYF. The full variable domain, in which reference TRBV7-3 and TRBJ2-3 provide the parts outside the CDR3, is GAGVSQTPSNKVTEKGKYVELRCDPISGHTALYWYRQSLGQGPEFLIYFQGTGAADDSGLPNDRFFAVRPEGSVSTLKIQRTERGDSAVYLCASSPHQRGGADTQYFGPGTRLTVL.

This chain uses TRBV9 with TRBJ2-5, with 8 bases that match TRBD2. The germline V gene encodes CDR1 SGDLS and CDR2 YYNGEE. Trimming at V came to 0 bases and at J to 4 bases, leaving 14 bases not matched to a gene. The CDR3 loop spans 18 amino acids. The CDR3, as DNA: TGTGCCAGCAGCGTAGGTGTCAGCGGGGGCCCGACGGGAGAGACCCAGTACTTC. Translated, it gives CASSVGVSGGPTGETQYF.

The chain carries TRBV9 and TRBJ1-1, with unresolved D. The CDR3 contains 15 residues. The germline V and J ends were trimmed by 0 bases and 3 bases, with 12 bases remaining between them. The V gene's germline CDR1 is SGDLS and CDR2 YYNGEE. The CDR3 here is CASSVDPGVDTEAFF. CDR3 sequence (DNA): TGTGCCAGCAGCGTAGACCCGGGAGTGGACACTGAAGCTTTCTTT. The variable domain in full, completed from reference TRBV9 and TRBJ1-1, reads DSGVTQTPKHLITATGQRVTLRCSPRSGDLSVYWYQQSLDQGLQFLIQYYNGEERAKGNILERFSAQQFPDLHSELNLSSLELGDSALYFCASSVDPGVDTEAFFGQGTRLTVV.

The chain recombines TRBV6-1 with TRBJ2-3; TRBD2 matches at 15 bases. Germline trimming cut 4 bases from V and 2 bases from J; bases unmatched to any gene: 7. The CDR3 length is 18 residues. From germline, CDR1 is MNHNS and CDR2 SASEGT. The CDR3 here is CASSVLGTSGGFTDTQYF. Here the CDR3 DNA reads TGTGCCAGCAGTGTACTTGGGACTAGCGGGGGGTTCACAGATACGCAGTATTTT.

The chain joins TRBV21-1 to TRBJ2-3; TRBD1, the D gene given by the table, was not confirmed from the DNA. TRBV21-1 is classified as a pseudogene. The CDR3 extends over 17 amino acids. The CDR3 sequence is CASSKNRTGQNTDTQYF. The CDR3 region has the DNA TGTGCCAGCAGCAAGAATAGGACAGGACAAAACACAGATACGCAGTATTTT.